The next 32 T cell receptor beta chains were all read from a single sample in a study of T-cell memory formation after mild COVID-19. TCRdb fed the 5' RACE reads into MiXCR, producing one record per CDR3 protein. This sample yields about 250,000 distinct CDR3 sequences, of which 15% to 17% are seen a single time; 2.1% belongs to the top ten. Sequencing was done on a sample of PBMCs or a T cell subset sorted from them (not recorded which). These receptors were taken from an adult woman who had mild COVID-19 (a few samples of this study predate the infection). Cell type and time point are not known.

The DNA of the CDR3 is TGTGCCAGCAGCTTAAGGCTCGGGACAGGGGGCGAAAAACTGTTTTTT. This encodes CASSLRLGTGGEKLFF. The chain recombines TRBV11-3 with TRBJ1-4; 12 positions match TRBD1. CDR3 size: 16 residues. V was pared by 2 bases and J by 8 bases, with 6 bases of the junction left unmatched. Germline loops: CDR1 SGHNT, CDR2 YENEEA.

This rearrangement joins TRBV3-1 to TRBJ1-4; 7 bases match TRBD1. The CDR3 loop spans 16 amino acids. The germline CDR1 and CDR2 sequences are LGHDT and YNNKEL (reference sequence). J was trimmed by 7 bases and V by 1 base; bases with no gene match: 9. Here the CDR3 reads CASSQGVAGGGEKLFF. The CDR3 nucleotides are TGTGCCAGCAGCCAAGGAGTCGCAGGGGGTGGTGAAAAACTGTTTTTT.

This clonotype was picked up a small number of times. The CDR3 loop is CASSQERGRQGRQGYTF. Here the CDR3 DNA reads TGTGCCAGCAGCCAAGAGCGCGGACGACAGGGGAGGCAGGGCTACACCTTC. The rearrangement links TRBV4-2 to TRBJ1-2, with TRBD1 identical over 8 bases. The CDR3 totals 17 residues. Losses at the gene ends were 0 bases for V and 8 bases for J; bases not matched to a gene: 14. Germline V gives CDR1 LGHNA, CDR2 YNFKEQ.

The rearrangement links TRBV2 to TRBJ2-1, with D possibly being TRBD2 (6 bases). The V gene lost 3 bases and the J gene lost 9 bases, with 12 bases spanning the gap. Germline values: CDR1 SNHLY, CDR2 FYNNEI. This CDR3 contains 13 residues. The CDR3, as DNA: TGTGCCAGCAGTGATGCGTGGACTATTGAGCAGTTCTTC. It encodes CASSDAWTIEQFF. The variable domain in full, completed from reference TRBV2 and TRBJ2-1, reads EPEVTQTPSHQVTQMGQEVILRCVPISNHLYFYWYRQILGQKVEFLVSFYNNEISEKSEIFDDQFSVERPDGSNFTLKIRSTKLEDSAMYFCASSDAWTIEQFFGPGTRLTVL.

This clonotype came up a few times. V gene TRBV3-1 combines with J gene TRBJ1-1, with no clear D. V was cut by 4 bases and J by 1 base, with 10 bases left in between. CDR3 length equals 14 residues. Germline CDR1 is LGHDT and CDR2 is YNNKEL (reference sequence). The CDR3 spells CASSLYERNTEAFF. DNA of the CDR3: TGTGCCAGCAGCCTATATGAGAGGAACACTGAAGCTTTCTTT.

The chain couples TRBV4-2 to TRBJ2-5; tentatively, D is TRBD1 (5 bases). The CDR3 consists of 14 residues. V shed 4 bases and J shed 0 bases, with 9 bases lying between them. CDR1 and CDR2 from the germline V gene are LGHNA and YNFKEQ. The CDR3 spells CASSPRQHQETQYF. The CDR3 DNA reads TGTGCCAGCAGCCCCCGACAGCACCAAGAGACCCAGTACTTC.

This clonotype was picked up many times. V gene TRBV11-3 combines with J gene TRBJ2-1; 9 bases match TRBD2. Germline CDR1 and CDR2: SGHNT and YENEEA. Trimming at V came to 2 bases and at J to 10 bases, leaving 12 bases not matched to a gene. This CDR3 is built from 16 residues. The CDR3 DNA reads TGTGCCAGCAGCTTATTCTCTGCGGGAGGGCAGAGGGAGCAGTTCTTC. It is translated as CASSLFSAGGQREQFF. Drawing the rest from reference TRBV11-3 and TRBJ2-1, the complete variable domain is EAGVVQSPRYKIIEKKQPVAFWCNPISGHNTLYWYLQNLGQGPELLIRYENEEAVDDSQLPKDRFSAERLKGVDSTLKIQPAELGDSAVYLCASSLFSAGGQREQFFGPGTRLTVL.

This chain links TRBV3-1 with TRBJ1-1; no definite D call. The CDR3 runs to 16 residues. Germline V gene lookup returns CDR1 LGHDT and CDR2 YNNKEL (reference sequence). Trimming cost V 1 base and J 0 bases, with 12 bases left between them. CDR3 nucleotide sequence: TGTGCCAGCAGCCAAGGAGGAGGAATCATGAACACTGAAGCTTTCTTT. This sequence encodes CASSQGGGIMNTEAFF.

The chain couples TRBV18 to TRBJ1-2; D call uncertain. V was cut by 6 bases and J by 6 bases, with 23 bases left in between. CDR1 KGHSH and CDR2 LQKENI come from the germline V gene. This CDR3 contains 16 residues. This CDR3 is CASSRRFDRKTHGYTF. DNA of the CDR3: TGTGCCAGCTCGCGGCGTTTTGACCGTAAAACCCATGGCTACACCTTC. The full variable domain, in which reference TRBV18 and TRBJ1-2 provide the parts outside the CDR3, is NAGVMQNPRHLVRRRGQEARLRCSPMKGHSHVYWYRQLPEEGLKFMVYLQKENIIDESGMPKERFSAEFPKEGPSILRIQQVVRGDSAAYFCASSRRFDRKTHGYTFGSGTRLTVV.

This chain connects TRBV2 to TRBJ2-3; D call uncertain. V was shortened by 4 bases and J by 0 bases, with 11 bases between the two germline ends. Germline CDR1 reads SNHLY; CDR2 reads FYNNEI. The CDR3 contains 15 residues. CDR3 sequence (DNA): TGTGCCAGCAGTGGTATCTCGTCTAGCACAGATACGCAGTATTTT. Its translation: CASSGISSSTDTQYF.

The chain combines TRBV19 with TRBJ2-1; 9 bases align to TRBD1. V lost 4 bases, J lost 6 bases, and 7 bases stayed unmatched. The length of the CDR3 is 15 residues. CDR1 is LNHDA, CDR2 SQIVND, per germline (reference sequence). In DNA, the CDR3 is TGTGCCAGTAGTACGACCGGGACAGGGTCCAATGAGCAGTTCTTC. It translates to CASSTTGTGSNEQFF.

This clonotype has at least ten counts. The chain carries TRBV5-4 and TRBJ2-5; 9 bases fit TRBD1. Trimming cost V 4 bases and J 5 bases; bases outside gene matches: 3. The CDR3 has 13 amino acids. The germline CDR1 and CDR2 sequences are SGHNT and YYREEE (reference sequence). The CDR3 DNA follows: TGTGCCAGCAGCCAGGACAGGGGTGAGACCCAGTACTTC. Protein sequence: CASSQDRGETQYF. Variable domain in full (rest from reference TRBV5-4 and TRBJ2-5): ETGVTQSPTHLIKTRGQQVTLRCSSQSGHNTVSWYQQALGQGPQFIFQYYREEENGRGNFPPRFSGLQFPNYSSELNVNALELDDSALYLCASSQDRGETQYFGPGTRLLVL.

The V and J genes are TRBV18 and TRBJ2-1; D gene uncertain. CDR1 is KGHSH, CDR2 LQKENI, per germline. The CDR3 runs 15 residues. V was shortened by 2 bases and J by 4 bases, with 12 bases between the two germline ends. The CDR3 DNA reads TGTGCCAGCTCACCAAGATTGTCAGTTTACAATGAGCAGTTCTTC. Translation: CASSPRLSVYNEQFF.

The CDR3 nucleotides are TGTGCCAGCAGCTTACATCGGGACAGAAACACTGAAGCTTTCTTT. It codes for CASSLHRDRNTEAFF. The J gene is TRBJ1-1, the V gene TRBV7-2; 7 bases line up with TRBD1. V lost 2 bases and J lost 2; bases outside the gene matches: 5. The germline V gene has CDR1 SGHTA and CDR2 FQGNSA. This CDR3 comprises 15 residues. Looking up the rest from reference TRBV7-2 and TRBJ1-1 gives the full variable domain: GAGVSQSPSNKVTEKGKDVELRCDPISGHTALYWYRQSLGQGLEFLIYFQGNSAPDKSGLPSDRFSAERTGGSVSTLTIQRTQQEDSAVYLCASSLHRDRNTEAFFGQGTRLTVV.

The chain couples TRBV6-5 to TRBJ2-7, with a weak D call TRBD2 (6 bases). CDR1 and CDR2 from the germline V gene are MNHEY and SVGAGI. V dropped 11 bases and J dropped 0 bases, with 17 bases sitting between them. The CDR3 covers 14 residues. The CDR3 loop reads CAVKGVGSSYEQYF. The CDR3 DNA reads as TGTGCCGTCAAGGGAGTCGGGAGCTCCTACGAGCAGTACTTC.

This rearrangement joins TRBV21-1 to TRBJ2-7; TRBD2, the table's D call, was not compared with the DNA. TRBV21-1 is a listed pseudogene. The CDR3 loop spans 14 amino acids. As DNA, the CDR3 is TGTGCCATCTTAACGGGGGAGGGTAACTACGAGCAGTACTTC. Translation: CAILTGEGNYEQYF.

The rearrangement links TRBV27 to TRBJ2-7; 8 bases are a match to TRBD1. The CDR3 sequence is 16 residues long. CDR1 is MNHEY and CDR2 is SMNVEV in the germline V gene (reference sequence). With V trimmed by 2 bases and J by 4 bases, 10 bases remained unmatched. The CDR3 DNA follows: TGTGCCAGCAGTTTAAAGCCTTCCAGGGGGCAGTACGAGCAGTACTTC. This sequence encodes CASSLKPSRGQYEQYF.

The V gene is TRBV29-1, the J gene TRBJ2-3; D might be TRBD1 (5 bases). The germline V gene has CDR1 SQVTM and CDR2 ANQGSEA. Trimming took 6 bases from V and 10 from J, leaving 23 bases between them. The CDR3 sequence is 14 residues long. As DNA, the CDR3 is TGCAGCGTCCTTCGGGCCGATGCGGAAGGGGCGCAGTATTTT. Amino acids: CSVLRADAEGAQYF.

This clonotype turned up a few times. This sequence joins TRBV7-2 and TRBJ2-3; TRBD1 agrees at 10 bases. The germline CDR1 and CDR2 sequences are SGHTA and FQGNSA. The junction had 5 bases not matched to a gene; V was cut back by 5 bases and J by 6 bases. The CDR3 consists of 14 residues. CDR3 nucleotide sequence: TGTGCCAGCAGCCGACAGGGGGCTGTCGATACGCAGTATTTT. It is translated as CASSRQGAVDTQYF.

This clonotype was observed a handful of times. The rearrangement uses TRBV12-5 and TRBJ1-1; no reliable D call. Looked up from germline, CDR1 is LGHNT and CDR2 is FRNRAP. Between the trimmed V and J ends, which lost 1 base and 7 bases, there was a span of 13 bases. The CDR3 runs 14 residues. Written as DNA, the CDR3 is TGTGCTAGTGGTTTGGGCCACAAGTTTAATGAAGCTTTCTTT. Encoded protein: CASGLGHKFNEAFF.

This clonotype occurred a few times. The V call is TRBV6-5, the J call TRBJ1-1, with a weak D call TRBD1 (5 bases). The CDR3 runs 16 residues. The germline V gene has CDR1 MNHEY and CDR2 SVGAGI. The V gene lost 4 bases and the J gene lost 2 bases, with 17 bases spanning the gap. CDR3 sequence reads: CASSLNTGTYNTEAFF. The CDR3 DNA sequence: TGTGCCAGCAGTTTAAACACCGGGACCTACAACACTGAAGCTTTCTTT.

This clonotype was counted only a few times. This chain links TRBV6-5 with TRBJ1-1, with a weak D call TRBD1 (6 bases). V lost 2 bases and J 7 bases, leaving 14 bases between the germline ends. Germline CDR1 reads MNHEY; CDR2 reads SVGAGI. This CDR3 is built from 14 residues. The CDR3 is CASSYERTVSEAFF. In DNA form, the CDR3 reads TGTGCCAGCAGTTACGAACGGACAGTGAGTGAAGCTTTCTTT.

CDR3 sequence: CASSLEGEANEQFF. The CDR3 DNA reads as TGTGCCAGCAGCTTAGAGGGGGAGGCCAATGAGCAGTTCTTC. V and J are TRBV11-3 and TRBJ2-1; TRBD2 might be the D (6 bases). From germline, CDR1 is SGHNT and CDR2 YENEEA. The CDR3 covers 14 residues. Trimming took off 0 bases at V and 6 bases at J, with 9 bases between the two ends.

This clonotype occurred many times. This rearrangement joins TRBV5-1 to TRBJ2-7; D may be TRBD2 (6 bases). The CDR3 extends over 12 amino acids. V was clipped by 4 bases and J by 4 bases, with 9 bases between them. CDR1 is SGHRS and CDR2 is YFSETQ in the germline V gene. The CDR3 DNA is TGCGCCAGCAGCCCGCGGGGTTACGAGCAGTACTTC. Residues: CASSPRGYEQYF.

This clonotype was found a few times. This chain uses TRBV7-2 with TRBJ2-1; the D gene is possibly TRBD2 (7 bases). The CDR3 extends over 14 amino acids. V was pared by 7 bases and J by 4 bases, with 14 bases between. Per germline, CDR1 SGHTA and CDR2 FQGNSA. CDR3 DNA sequence: TGTGCCAGCACTCGAGGGGGGGATTACAATGAGCAGTTCTTC. Protein: CASTRGGDYNEQFF.

This clonotype has only a few counts. V gene TRBV29-1 combines with J gene TRBJ2-7, with 7 bases fitting TRBD1. The CDR3 extends over 12 amino acids. CDR1 SQVTM and CDR2 ANQGSEA come from the germline V gene. Losses at the gene ends were 6 bases for V and 7 bases for J; bases not matched to a gene: 9. The CDR3 DNA reads TGCAGCGTGAAGCAGGGGGTAGTGGAGCAGTACTTC. Its translation: CSVKQGVVEQYF.

The V call is TRBV4-1, the J call TRBJ1-1; D gene unclear. The CDR3 has 15 amino acids. Deletions cut 4 bases from V and 4 bases from J, with 16 bases between. Germline V CDR1 and CDR2: MGHRA, YSYEKL. CDR3 nucleotide sequence: TGCGCCAGCAGCCTCCGACACGGAGGTGGCACTGAAGCTTTCTTT. Protein product: CASSLRHGGGTEAFF.

The genes are TRBV5-5 and TRBJ1-2; 7 bases fit TRBD1. There are 17 residues in the CDR3. The junction had 14 bases not matched to a gene; V was cut back by 2 bases and J by 4 bases. Germline lookup yields CDR1 SGHKS and CDR2 YYEKEE (reference sequence). The CDR3 coding sequence is TGTGCCAGCAGCTTTAGAGATGTGGGACAGCTCCGCTATGGCTACACCTTC. Amino acids: CASSFRDVGQLRYGYTF.

CDR3 loop: CASRGTGGAASPLHF. CDR3 bases: TGCGCCAGCAGGGGGACAGGGGGCGCGGCTTCACCCCTCCACTTT. The chain is built from TRBV5-1 and TRBJ1-6, with 12 bases matching TRBD1. The CDR3 runs to 15 residues. Germline V gene sequence: CDR1 SGHRS, CDR2 YFSETQ. With 5 bases clipped from V and 9 bases from J, the junction kept 6 bases outside the gene matches.

The V call is TRBV6-5, the J call TRBJ1-2; a possible D gene is TRBD1 (6 bases). V lost 2 bases, J lost 8 bases, and 18 bases lay in between. The CDR3 loop spans 15 amino acids. CDR1 MNHEY and CDR2 SVGAGI come from the germline V gene. DNA of the CDR3: TGTGCCAGCAGTTACGGGACATCACAATCGAAGGGCTACACCTTC. Its protein is CASSYGTSQSKGYTF.

This clonotype was recorded many times. The genes are TRBV5-1 and TRBJ2-7; 8 bases align to TRBD1. V shed 4 bases, J shed 4 bases, and the junction held 10 bases outside the gene matches. CDR3 length: 15 residues. Looked up from germline, CDR1 is SGHRS and CDR2 is YFSETQ. The CDR3 sequence is CASSVAPGGEYEQYF. CDR3 sequence (DNA): TGCGCCAGCAGCGTCGCACCAGGGGGCGAGTACGAGCAGTACTTC.

The table lists this clonotype with a few counts. The chain has TRBV6-6 and TRBJ1-6, with 7 bases matching TRBD1. This CDR3 region has 14 residues. The V and J ends lost 5 bases and 5 bases, in that order; junction bases with no gene match: 3. Germline V gives CDR1 MNHNY, CDR2 SVGAGI (reference sequence). The CDR3 here is CASSKDRDNSPLHF. The CDR3 DNA is TGTGCCAGCAGTAAAGACAGGGATAATTCACCCCTCCACTTT.